The next 18 T cell receptor beta chains were all read from a single sample in a study of shared clonotypes between healthy human individuals. Profiled with immunoSEQ multiplex PCR; TCRdb holds only in-frame clones, not every one. This sample carries roughly 1,500,000 clones, nearly 99% of them seen once, and the ten largest clones take 0.45%. The sequenced material came from naive CD4+ T cells sorted from blood. The sample's subset: CD45RA+ positively selected. The receptors come from a young man in good health.

This clone was recorded only once. V usage is TRBV30 and J usage is TRBJ2-1; 8 positions match TRBD2. The CDR3 sequence is 14 residues long. After removal of 0 bases from V and 7 bases from J, the junction contained 5 bases not matched to a gene. Germline CDR1 is GTSNPN and CDR2 is SVGIG (reference sequence). CDR3 DNA sequence: TGTGCCTGGAGTGTCTATAGCGGGATAAATGAGCAGTTCTTC. Protein sequence: CAWSVYSGINEQFF.

The chain recombines TRBV5-1 with TRBJ2-2; TRBD1 is a possible D gene (6 bases). This CDR3 has 15 amino acids. Germline loops: CDR1 SGHRS, CDR2 YFSETQ. V dropped 4 bases and J dropped 3 bases, with 13 bases sitting between them. The CDR3 loop reads CASSLGTLHTGELFF. CDR3 nucleotides: TGCGCCAGCAGCCTGGGGACACTTCACACCGGGGAGCTGTTTTTT.

The chain links TRBV27 to TRBJ2-1; 8 nucleotides line up with TRBD1. V shed 0 bases, J shed 2 bases, and the junction held 9 bases outside the gene matches. Germline-derived CDR1 and CDR2 are MNHEY and SMNVEV (reference sequence). The length of the CDR3 is 18 residues. The CDR3 bases are TGTGCCAGCAGTTTATCGCGCTTGGACAGGGTTACCTACAATGAGCAGTTCTTC. It is translated as CASSLSRLDRVTYNEQFF.

Here the CDR3 reads CASSEAGTNRDTEAFF. The CDR3 nucleotides are TGTGCCAGCAGTGAAGCTGGAACTAATCGGGACACTGAAGCTTTCTTT. V gene TRBV6-1 combines with J gene TRBJ1-1, with unresolved D. Looked up from germline, CDR1 is MNHNS and CDR2 is SASEGT. The CDR3 contains 16 residues. Deletions cut 0 bases from V and 3 bases from J, with 14 bases between.

The V and J genes are TRBV10-3 and TRBJ2-5, with no clear D. The CDR3 spans 14 residues. Germline V gene sequence: CDR1 ENHRY, CDR2 SYGVKD. Trimming removed 0 bases at V and 4 bases at J, with 9 bases between. The CDR3 reads CAISESGVVETQYF. The CDR3 nucleotides read TGTGCCATCAGTGAGTCTGGGGTGGTAGAGACCCAGTACTTC.

The V gene is TRBV6-4, the J gene TRBJ2-5; TRBD2 is a possible D gene (5 bases). Trimming cost V 7 bases and J 5 bases, with 8 bases left between them. Germline-derived CDR1 and CDR2 are MRHNA and SNTAGT. This CDR3 is built from 11 residues. CDR3 DNA sequence: TGTGCCAGCATGCCGGGGGAGACCCAGTACTTC. This sequence encodes CASMPGETQYF.

The chain couples TRBV6-5 to TRBJ1-2, with TRBD1 as a possible D gene (5 bases). The V end lost 6 bases, the J end lost 1 base, and 12 bases lay between the germline ends. The CDR3 totals 14 residues. Germline V gene lookup returns CDR1 MNHEY and CDR2 SVGAGI. In nucleotides, the CDR3 is TGTGCCAGCAGCCCAGGGCCCCTTAACTATGGCTACACCTTC. As protein: CASSPGPLNYGYTF.

The chain joins TRBV7-8 to TRBJ2-3; possible D gene TRBD1, 5 bases. Germline values: CDR1 SGHVS, CDR2 FQNEAQ. The CDR3 loop spans 13 amino acids. V lost 5 bases, J lost 4 bases, and 10 bases lay in between. The CDR3: CASSPTGPDTQYF. The CDR3 DNA is TGTGCCAGCAGCCCCACAGGTCCAGATACGCAGTATTTT. The whole variable domain, remainder taken from reference TRBV7-8 and TRBJ2-3, is GAGVSQSPRYKVAKRGQDVALRCDPISGHVSLFWYQQALGQGPEFLTYFQNEAQLDKSGLPSDRFFAERPEGSVSTLKIQRTQQEDSAVYLCASSPTGPDTQYFGPGTRLTVL.

The chain recombines TRBV19 with TRBJ1-4; tentative D call: TRBD1 (5 bases). Trimming removed 2 bases at V and 4 bases at J, with 23 bases between. Germline assignment: CDR1 LNHDA and CDR2 SQIVND (reference sequence). The CDR3 contains 19 residues. This chain's CDR3 is CASSIRWWGGTSDNEKLFF. The CDR3 DNA reads as TGTGCCAGTAGTATAAGGTGGTGGGGCGGAACCTCGGATAATGAAAAACTGTTTTTT.

The chain joins TRBV21-1 to TRBJ1-3. TRBV21-1 is an annotated pseudogene. The CDR3 has 17 amino acids. The DNA for the CDR3 is TGTGCCAGCAGCAACGGAGGCGCCTTCAGCTCTGGAAACACCATATATTTT. It yields the protein CASSNGGAFSSGNTIYF.

The V and J genes are TRBV25-1 and TRBJ2-7, with D unresolved. The CDR3 is 13 amino acids. From germline, CDR1 is MGHDK and CDR2 SYGVNS. The V end lost 4 bases, the J end lost 5 bases, and 12 bases lay between the germline ends. This chain's CDR3 is CASSARSGHEQYF. The CDR3 DNA follows: TGTGCCAGCAGTGCCCGATCGGGCCACGAGCAGTACTTC.

V and J are TRBV5-1 and TRBJ2-1; a weak D match, TRBD2 (5 bases). Trimming removed 2 bases at V and 8 bases at J, with 14 bases between. The CDR3 covers 14 residues. Germline loops: CDR1 SGHRS, CDR2 YFSETQ. The CDR3 sequence: CASSFTSTTDEQFF. CDR3 DNA: TGCGCCAGCAGCTTCACCTCGACTACCGATGAGCAGTTCTTC.

The V call is TRBV4-3, the J call TRBJ2-5; D uncertain. The germline gives CDR1 LGHNA, CDR2 YSLEER. The CDR3 has 18 residues. V was pared by 0 bases and J by 7 bases, with 24 bases between. CDR3 bases: TGCGCCAGCAGCCAAGATCGAAAGAGCGAAGGTAATGTTGGGACCCAGTACTTC. It specifies CASSQDRKSEGNVGTQYF.

This sequence joins TRBV18 and TRBJ2-1; D is possibly TRBD2 (5 bases). V lost 1 base and J 0 bases, leaving 10 bases between the germline ends. The germline V gene encodes CDR1 KGHSH and CDR2 LQKENI. This CDR3 comprises 16 residues. The CDR3 reads CASSPRGFSSYNEQFF. The DNA for the CDR3 is TGTGCCAGCTCACCACGAGGGTTCAGCTCCTACAATGAGCAGTTCTTC.

The rearrangement uses TRBV7-4 and TRBJ2-5; 7 bases align to TRBD1. This CDR3 comprises 16 residues. Trimming removed 3 bases from V and 5 bases from J; junction bases left unmatched: 12. Germline V CDR1 and CDR2: SGHVT, SQSDAQ. CDR3 residues: CASSFGQDLLGETQYF. CDR3 nucleotide sequence: TGTGCCAGCAGCTTTGGACAGGACCTTCTGGGGGAGACCCAGTACTTC.

The chain employs TRBV20-1 and TRBJ2-7; TRBD1 or TRBD2 may be the D gene (5 bases each). The length of the CDR3 is 10 residues. Germline-derived CDR1 and CDR2 are DFQATT and SNEGSKA (reference sequence). CDR3 nucleotides: TGCAGCTCGAGGGGCTACGAGCAGTACTTC. This gives the protein CSSRGYEQYF.

This clone has a single count. Other DNA sequences in this sample translate to the same CDR3. V usage is TRBV5-1 and J usage is TRBJ2-5; D may correspond to TRBD1 or TRBD2 (5 bases each). Trimming pared 4 bases from V and 1 base from J, leaving 11 bases between. Germline lookup yields CDR1 SGHRS and CDR2 YFSETQ. The CDR3 sequence is 14 residues long. CDR3 in DNA: TGCGCCAGCAGCCACGGGACCATCCAAGAGACCCAGTACTTC. Its protein product is CASSHGTIQETQYF.

V is TRBV6-5 and J is TRBJ2-3; TRBD1 or TRBD2 may be the D gene (6 bases each). The germline V gene has CDR1 MNHEY and CDR2 SVGAGI. V was trimmed by 5 bases and J by 6 bases, leaving 15 bases between them. The CDR3 totals 14 residues. The CDR3 DNA follows: TGTGCCAGCAGTCTCCTGGGGGGCTACGATACGCAGTATTTT. Protein: CASSLLGGYDTQYF.